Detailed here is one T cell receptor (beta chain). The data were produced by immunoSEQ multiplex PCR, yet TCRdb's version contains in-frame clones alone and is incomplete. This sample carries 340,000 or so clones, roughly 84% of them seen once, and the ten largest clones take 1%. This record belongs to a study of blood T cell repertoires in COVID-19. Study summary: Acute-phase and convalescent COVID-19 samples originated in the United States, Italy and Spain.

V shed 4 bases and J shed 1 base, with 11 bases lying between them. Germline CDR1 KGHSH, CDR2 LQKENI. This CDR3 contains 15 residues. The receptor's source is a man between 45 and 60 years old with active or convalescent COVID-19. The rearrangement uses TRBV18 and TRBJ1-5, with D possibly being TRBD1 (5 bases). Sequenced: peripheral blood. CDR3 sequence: CASSQTGSSNQPQHF. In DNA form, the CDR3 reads TGTGCCAGCTCACAAACAGGTTCGAGCAATCAGCCCCAGCATTTT.